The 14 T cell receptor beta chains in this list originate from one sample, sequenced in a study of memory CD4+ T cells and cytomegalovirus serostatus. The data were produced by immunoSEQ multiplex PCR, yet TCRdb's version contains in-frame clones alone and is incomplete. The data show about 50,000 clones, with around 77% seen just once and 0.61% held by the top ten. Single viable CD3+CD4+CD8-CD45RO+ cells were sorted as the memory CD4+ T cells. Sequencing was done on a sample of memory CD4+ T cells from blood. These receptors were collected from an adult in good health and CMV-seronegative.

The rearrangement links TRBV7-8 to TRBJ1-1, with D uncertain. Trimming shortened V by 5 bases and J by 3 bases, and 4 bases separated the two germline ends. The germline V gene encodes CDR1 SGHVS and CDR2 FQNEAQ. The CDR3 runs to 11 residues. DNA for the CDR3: TGTGCCAGCAGCCCCTACACTGAAGCTTTCTTT. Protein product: CASSPYTEAFF.

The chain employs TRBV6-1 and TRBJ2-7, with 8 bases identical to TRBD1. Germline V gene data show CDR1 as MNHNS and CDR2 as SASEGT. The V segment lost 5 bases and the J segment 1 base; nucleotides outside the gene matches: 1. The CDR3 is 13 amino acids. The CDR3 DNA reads TGTGCCAGCAGTCGGACAGGGTCCTACGAGCAGTACTTC. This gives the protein CASSRTGSYEQYF.

CDR3 nucleotides: TGTGCCAGCAGCCCAGGGATACAAGAGACCCAGTACTTC. Protein: CASSPGIQETQYF. This chain joins TRBV7-7 and TRBJ2-5; tentative D call: TRBD1 (5 bases). The CDR3 extends over 13 amino acids. Trimming took 5 bases from V and 2 from J, leaving 9 bases between them. CDR1 is SSHAT, CDR2 FNYEAQ, per germline (reference sequence). Based on the CDR3 plus reference TRBV7-7 and TRBJ2-5, the full variable domain is GAGVSQSPRYKVTKRGQDVTLRCDPISSHATLYWYQQALGQGPEFLTYFNYEAQPDKSGLPSDRFSAERPEGSISTLTIQRTEQRDSAMYRCASSPGIQETQYFGPGTRLLVL.

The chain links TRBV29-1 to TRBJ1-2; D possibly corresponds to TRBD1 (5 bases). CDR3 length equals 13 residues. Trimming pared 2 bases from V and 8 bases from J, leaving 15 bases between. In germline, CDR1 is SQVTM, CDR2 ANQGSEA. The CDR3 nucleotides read TGCAGCGTTGAATCATGGCAGGGTGAAGGCTACACCTTC. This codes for CSVESWQGEGYTF.

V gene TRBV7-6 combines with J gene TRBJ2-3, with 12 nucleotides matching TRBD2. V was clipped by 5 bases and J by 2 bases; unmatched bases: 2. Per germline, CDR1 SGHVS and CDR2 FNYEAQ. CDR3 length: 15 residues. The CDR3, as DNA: TGTGCCAGCAGCCGACTAGCGGGGGCCACAGATACGCAGTATTTT. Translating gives CASSRLAGATDTQYF.

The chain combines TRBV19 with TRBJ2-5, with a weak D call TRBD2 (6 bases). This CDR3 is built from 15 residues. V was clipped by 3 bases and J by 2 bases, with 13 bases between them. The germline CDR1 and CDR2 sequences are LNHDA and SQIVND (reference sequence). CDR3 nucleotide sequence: TGTGCCAGTAGTATTTGGGGGACTCAACAAGAGACCCAGTACTTC. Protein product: CASSIWGTQQETQYF. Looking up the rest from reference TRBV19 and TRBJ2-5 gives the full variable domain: DGGITQSPKYLFRKEGQNVTLSCEQNLNHDAMYWYRQDPGQGLRLIYYSQIVNDFQKGDIAEGYSVSREKKESFPLTVTSAQKNPTAFYLCASSIWGTQQETQYFGPGTRLLVL.

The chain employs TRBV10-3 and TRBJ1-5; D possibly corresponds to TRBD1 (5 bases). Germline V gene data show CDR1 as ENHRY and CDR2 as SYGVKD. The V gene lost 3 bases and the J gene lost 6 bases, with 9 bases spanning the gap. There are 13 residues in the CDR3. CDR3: CAISDPGGQPQHF. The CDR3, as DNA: TGTGCCATCAGTGACCCTGGGGGTCAGCCCCAGCATTTT.

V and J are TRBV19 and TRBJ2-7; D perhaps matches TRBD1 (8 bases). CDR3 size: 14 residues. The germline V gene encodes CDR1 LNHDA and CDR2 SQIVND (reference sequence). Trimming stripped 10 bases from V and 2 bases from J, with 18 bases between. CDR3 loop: CATSTGGETYEQYF. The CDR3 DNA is TGTGCCACCTCAACAGGGGGGGAAACCTACGAGCAGTACTTC.

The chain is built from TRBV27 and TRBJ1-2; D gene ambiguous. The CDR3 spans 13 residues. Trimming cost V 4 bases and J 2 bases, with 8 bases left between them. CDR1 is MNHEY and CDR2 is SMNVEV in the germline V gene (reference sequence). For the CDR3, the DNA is TGTGCCAGCAGTTCGACTCTAAACTATGGCTACACCTTC. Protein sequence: CASSSTLNYGYTF.

In DNA, the CDR3 is TGTGCCAGCAGTGGGACAGACTATGGCTACACCTTC. Translation gives CASSGTDYGYTF. The chain combines TRBV2 with TRBJ1-2; maybe TRBD1 (6 bases). CDR1 and CDR2 (germline): SNHLY, FYNNEI. The CDR3 extends over 12 amino acids. With 4 bases removed from V and 3 bases from J, the gap between germline ends came to 6 bases.

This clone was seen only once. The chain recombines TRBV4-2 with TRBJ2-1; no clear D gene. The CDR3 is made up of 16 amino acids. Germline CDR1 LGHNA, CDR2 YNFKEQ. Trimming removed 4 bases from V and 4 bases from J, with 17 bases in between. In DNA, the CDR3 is TGTGCCAGCAGCCGAACAGACACCACACCTTACAATGAGCAGTTCTTC. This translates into CASSRTDTTPYNEQFF.

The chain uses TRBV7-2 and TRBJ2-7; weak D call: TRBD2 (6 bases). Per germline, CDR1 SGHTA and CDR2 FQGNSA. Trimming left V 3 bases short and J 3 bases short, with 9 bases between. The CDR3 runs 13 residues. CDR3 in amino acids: CASSLEGFYEQYF. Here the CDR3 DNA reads TGTGCCAGCAGCTTGGAGGGCTTCTACGAGCAGTACTTC.

CDR3: CASISRSFSAGELFF. Here the CDR3 DNA reads TGTGCCAGTATATCACGGAGTTTTAGCGCCGGGGAGCTGTTTTTT. The V gene is TRBV19, the J gene TRBJ2-2, with D possibly being TRBD2 (5 bases). Trimming removed 7 bases from V and 6 bases from J, with 18 bases in between. CDR1 is LNHDA and CDR2 is SQIVND in the germline V gene (reference sequence). The CDR3 totals 15 residues.

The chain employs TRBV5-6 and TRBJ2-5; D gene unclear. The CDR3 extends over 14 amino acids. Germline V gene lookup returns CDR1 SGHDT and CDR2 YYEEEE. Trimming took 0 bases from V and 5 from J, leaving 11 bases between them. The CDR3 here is CASSLEGPSETQYF. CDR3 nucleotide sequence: TGTGCCAGCAGCTTGGAAGGGCCGAGCGAGACCCAGTACTTC.